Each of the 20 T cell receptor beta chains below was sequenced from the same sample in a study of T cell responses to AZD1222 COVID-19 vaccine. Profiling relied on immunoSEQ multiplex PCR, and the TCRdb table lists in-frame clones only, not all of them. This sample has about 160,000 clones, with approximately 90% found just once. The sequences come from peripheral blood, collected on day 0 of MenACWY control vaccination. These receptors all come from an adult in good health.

The CDR3 protein is CASSGPAGNTGELFF. The CDR3 nucleotides are TGTGCCAGCTCTGGACCGGCAGGGAACACCGGGGAGCTGTTTTTT. The chain couples TRBV18 to TRBJ2-2; no reliable D call. Germline-derived CDR1 and CDR2 are KGHSH and LQKENI. V shed 6 bases and J shed 1 base, with 12 bases lying between them. The length of the CDR3 is 15 residues.

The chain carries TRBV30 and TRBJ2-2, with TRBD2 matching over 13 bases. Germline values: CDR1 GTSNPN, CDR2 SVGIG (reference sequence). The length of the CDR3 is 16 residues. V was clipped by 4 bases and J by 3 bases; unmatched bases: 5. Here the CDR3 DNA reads TGTGCCTGGACCCATGGACTAGCGGGGGACACCGGGGAGCTGTTTTTT. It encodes CAWTHGLAGDTGELFF.

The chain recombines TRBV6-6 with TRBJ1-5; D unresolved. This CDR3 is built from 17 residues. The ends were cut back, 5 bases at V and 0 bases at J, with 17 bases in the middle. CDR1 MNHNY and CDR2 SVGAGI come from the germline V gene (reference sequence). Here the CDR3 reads CASSPLVGIYSNQPQHF. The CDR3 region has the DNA TGTGCCAGCAGTCCCCTCGTGGGGATATATAGCAATCAGCCCCAGCATTTT.

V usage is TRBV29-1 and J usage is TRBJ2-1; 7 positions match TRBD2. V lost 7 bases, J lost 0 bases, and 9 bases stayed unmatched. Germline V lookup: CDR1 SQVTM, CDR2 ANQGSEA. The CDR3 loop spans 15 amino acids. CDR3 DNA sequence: TGCAGCGCCCGCGCCCTAGCGGCCTCCTACAATGAGCAGTTCTTC. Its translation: CSARALAASYNEQFF.

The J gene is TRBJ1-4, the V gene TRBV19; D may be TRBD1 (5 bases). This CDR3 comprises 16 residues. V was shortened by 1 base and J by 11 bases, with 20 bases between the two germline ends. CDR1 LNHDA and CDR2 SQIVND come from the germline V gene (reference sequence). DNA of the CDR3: TGTGCCAGTAGTATAGGCGTGGGAGGGACCCACTTTAAACTGTTTTTT. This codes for CASSIGVGGTHFKLFF.

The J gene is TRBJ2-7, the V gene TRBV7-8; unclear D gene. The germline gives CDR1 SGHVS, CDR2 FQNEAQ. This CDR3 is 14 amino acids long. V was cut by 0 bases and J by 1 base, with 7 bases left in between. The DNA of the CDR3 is TGTGCCAGCAGCTTAGCTGCCATTTCCTACGAGCAGTACTTC. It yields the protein CASSLAAISYEQYF.

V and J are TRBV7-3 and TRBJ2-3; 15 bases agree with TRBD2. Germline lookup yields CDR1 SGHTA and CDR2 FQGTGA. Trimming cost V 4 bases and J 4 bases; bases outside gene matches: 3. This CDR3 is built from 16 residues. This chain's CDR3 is CASSSGLAGGSDTQYF. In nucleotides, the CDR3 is TGTGCCAGCAGCTCCGGACTAGCGGGAGGGTCAGATACGCAGTATTTT.

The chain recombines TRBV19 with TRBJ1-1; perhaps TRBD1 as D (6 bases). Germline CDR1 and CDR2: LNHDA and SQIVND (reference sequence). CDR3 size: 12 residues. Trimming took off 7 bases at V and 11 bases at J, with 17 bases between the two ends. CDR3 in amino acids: CASTPGTQFAFF. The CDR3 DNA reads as TGTGCCAGTACTCCCGGGACACAGTTTGCTTTCTTT.

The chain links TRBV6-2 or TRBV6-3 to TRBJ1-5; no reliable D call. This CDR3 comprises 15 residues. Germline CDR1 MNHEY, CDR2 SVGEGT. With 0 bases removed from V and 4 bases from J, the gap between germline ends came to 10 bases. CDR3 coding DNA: TGTGCCAGCAGTTACTCGGGAACGGGGAATCAGCCCCAGCATTTT. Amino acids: CASSYSGTGNQPQHF.

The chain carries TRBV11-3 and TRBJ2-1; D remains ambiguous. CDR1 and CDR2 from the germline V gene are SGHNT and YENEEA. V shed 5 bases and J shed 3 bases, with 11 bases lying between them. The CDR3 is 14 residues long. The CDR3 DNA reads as TGTGCCAGCAGCCGAGACACAATCTACAATGAGCAGTTCTTC. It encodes CASSRDTIYNEQFF.

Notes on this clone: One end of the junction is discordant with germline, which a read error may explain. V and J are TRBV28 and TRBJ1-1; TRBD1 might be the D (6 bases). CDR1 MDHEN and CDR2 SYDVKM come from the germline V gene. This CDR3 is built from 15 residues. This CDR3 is CASGLAQGGSTEAFF. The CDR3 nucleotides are TGTGCCAGCGGTTTGGCACAGGGAGGAAGCACTGAAGCTTTCTTT. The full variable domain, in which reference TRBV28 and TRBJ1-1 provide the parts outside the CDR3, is DVKVTQSSRYLVKRTGEKVFLECVQDMDHENMFWYRQDPGLGLRLIYFSYDVKMKEKGDIPEGYSVSREKKERFSLILESASTNQTSMYLCASGLAQGGSTEAFFGQGTRLTVV.

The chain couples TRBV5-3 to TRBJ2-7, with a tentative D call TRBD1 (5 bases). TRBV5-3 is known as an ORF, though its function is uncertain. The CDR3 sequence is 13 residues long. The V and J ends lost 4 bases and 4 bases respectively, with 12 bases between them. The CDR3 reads CARSPGQPYEQYF. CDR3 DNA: TGTGCCAGAAGCCCTGGACAACCTTACGAGCAGTACTTC.

CDR3: CAPRGYSNQPQHF. In DNA form, the CDR3 reads TGCGCCCCGAGGGGGTATAGCAATCAGCCCCAGCATTTT. The chain uses TRBV10-1 and TRBJ1-5, with D possibly being TRBD1 (6 bases). The length of the CDR3 is 13 residues. Germline loops: CDR1 WNHNN, CDR2 SYGVQD (reference sequence). Trimming cost V 11 bases and J 0 bases, with 11 bases left between them.

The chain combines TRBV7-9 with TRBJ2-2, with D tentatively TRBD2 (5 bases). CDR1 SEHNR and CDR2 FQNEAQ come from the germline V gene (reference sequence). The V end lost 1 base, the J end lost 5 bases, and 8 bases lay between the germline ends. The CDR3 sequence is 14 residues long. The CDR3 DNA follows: TGTGCCAGCAGCTTAGTTACGGGGACCGGGGAGCTGTTTTTT. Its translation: CASSLVTGTGELFF.

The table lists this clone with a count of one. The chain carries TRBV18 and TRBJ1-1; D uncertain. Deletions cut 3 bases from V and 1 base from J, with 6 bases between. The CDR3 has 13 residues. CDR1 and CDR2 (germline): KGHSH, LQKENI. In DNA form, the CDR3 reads TGTGCCAGCTCACCGCCCGGGAACACTGAAGCTTTCTTT. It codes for CASSPPGNTEAFF.

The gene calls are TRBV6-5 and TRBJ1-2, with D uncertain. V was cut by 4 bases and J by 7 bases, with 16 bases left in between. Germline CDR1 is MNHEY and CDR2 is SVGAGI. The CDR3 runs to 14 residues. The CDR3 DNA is TGTGCCAGCAGTTCCAACACCCTGGGGTCTGGCTACACCTTC. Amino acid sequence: CASSSNTLGSGYTF.

The CDR3 nucleotides are TGTGCCAGCAGACGGGACAGGGTGAAGTTCTTC. Translated, it gives CASRRDRVKFF. The chain links TRBV28 to TRBJ2-1; the match to TRBD1 covers 9 bases. Losses at the gene ends were 6 bases for V and 14 bases for J; bases not matched to a gene: 5. Germline V CDR1 and CDR2: MDHEN, SYDVKM. This CDR3 comprises 11 residues.

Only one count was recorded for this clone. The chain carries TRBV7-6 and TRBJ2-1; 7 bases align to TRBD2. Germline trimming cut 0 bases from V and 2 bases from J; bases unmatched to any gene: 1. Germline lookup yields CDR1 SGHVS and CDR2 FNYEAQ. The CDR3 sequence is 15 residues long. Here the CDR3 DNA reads TGTGCCAGCAGCTTAGCCGGGAGGCCCTACAATGAGCAGTTCTTC. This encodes CASSLAGRPYNEQFF.

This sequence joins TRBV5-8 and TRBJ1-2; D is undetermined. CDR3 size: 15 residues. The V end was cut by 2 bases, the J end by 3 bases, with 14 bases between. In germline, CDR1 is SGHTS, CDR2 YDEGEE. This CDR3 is CASSLGLMGYYGYTF. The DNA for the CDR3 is TGTGCCAGCAGCTTAGGACTGATGGGTTACTATGGCTACACCTTC.

The CDR3 DNA follows: TGTGCCAGCAGTCGACAGGGGGCGAATCGGGCTTTCTTT. This codes for CASSRQGANRAFF. This sequence joins TRBV12-3 or TRBV12-4 and TRBJ1-1, with TRBD1 matching 10 bases. The CDR3 has 13 amino acids. With V trimmed by 5 bases and J by 11 bases, 8 bases remained unmatched.